This T cell receptor beta chain was recorded in a study of CD8+CD57+ T cells in acquired aplastic anemia. Broader study findings: The number of CD8+ CDR3 sequences shared by patients and controls was approximately 30.

CDR3 length: 11 amino acids. Germline lookup yields CDR1 KGHDR and CDR2 SFDVKD. Trimming removed 4 bases from V and 10 bases from J, with 7 bases in between. Patients picked for sequencing had shown CD8+CD57+ cell expansion detected by flow cytometry. Each patient carried a diagnosis of severe acquired aplastic anemia. This clonotype was found many times. No antigen is known for it. TCR beta VDJ and CDR3 profiling used genomic DNA as template. TCRdb redid the calling of the reads with MiXCR, one entry per CDR3 protein. The table shows 200,000 to 300,000 distinct CDR3 sequences, with around 82% occurring only once.

The chain combines TRBV24-1 with TRBJ2-1, with no clear D. This receptor was identified in a human donor with aplastic anemia. What was sequenced was sorted CD4+, CD8+, or CD8+CD57+ T cells (not recorded which) from PBMCs. In DNA, the CDR3 is TGTGCCACCAGTGACTTGGGGGAGCAGTTCTTC. Translated, it gives CATSDLGEQFF.